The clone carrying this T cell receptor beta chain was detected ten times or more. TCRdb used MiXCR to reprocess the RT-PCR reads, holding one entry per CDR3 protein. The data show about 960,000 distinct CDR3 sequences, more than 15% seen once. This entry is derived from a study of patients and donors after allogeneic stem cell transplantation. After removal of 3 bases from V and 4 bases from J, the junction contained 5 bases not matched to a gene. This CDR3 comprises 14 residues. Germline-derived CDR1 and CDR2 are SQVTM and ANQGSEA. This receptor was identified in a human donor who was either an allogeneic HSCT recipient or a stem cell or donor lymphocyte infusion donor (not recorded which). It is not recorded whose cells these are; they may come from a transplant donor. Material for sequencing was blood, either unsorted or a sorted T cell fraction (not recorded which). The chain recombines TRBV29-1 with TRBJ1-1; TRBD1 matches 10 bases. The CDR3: CSVEGQGRVTEAFF. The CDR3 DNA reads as TGCAGCGTTGAGGGACAGGGGAGAGTCACTGAAGCTTTCTTT.